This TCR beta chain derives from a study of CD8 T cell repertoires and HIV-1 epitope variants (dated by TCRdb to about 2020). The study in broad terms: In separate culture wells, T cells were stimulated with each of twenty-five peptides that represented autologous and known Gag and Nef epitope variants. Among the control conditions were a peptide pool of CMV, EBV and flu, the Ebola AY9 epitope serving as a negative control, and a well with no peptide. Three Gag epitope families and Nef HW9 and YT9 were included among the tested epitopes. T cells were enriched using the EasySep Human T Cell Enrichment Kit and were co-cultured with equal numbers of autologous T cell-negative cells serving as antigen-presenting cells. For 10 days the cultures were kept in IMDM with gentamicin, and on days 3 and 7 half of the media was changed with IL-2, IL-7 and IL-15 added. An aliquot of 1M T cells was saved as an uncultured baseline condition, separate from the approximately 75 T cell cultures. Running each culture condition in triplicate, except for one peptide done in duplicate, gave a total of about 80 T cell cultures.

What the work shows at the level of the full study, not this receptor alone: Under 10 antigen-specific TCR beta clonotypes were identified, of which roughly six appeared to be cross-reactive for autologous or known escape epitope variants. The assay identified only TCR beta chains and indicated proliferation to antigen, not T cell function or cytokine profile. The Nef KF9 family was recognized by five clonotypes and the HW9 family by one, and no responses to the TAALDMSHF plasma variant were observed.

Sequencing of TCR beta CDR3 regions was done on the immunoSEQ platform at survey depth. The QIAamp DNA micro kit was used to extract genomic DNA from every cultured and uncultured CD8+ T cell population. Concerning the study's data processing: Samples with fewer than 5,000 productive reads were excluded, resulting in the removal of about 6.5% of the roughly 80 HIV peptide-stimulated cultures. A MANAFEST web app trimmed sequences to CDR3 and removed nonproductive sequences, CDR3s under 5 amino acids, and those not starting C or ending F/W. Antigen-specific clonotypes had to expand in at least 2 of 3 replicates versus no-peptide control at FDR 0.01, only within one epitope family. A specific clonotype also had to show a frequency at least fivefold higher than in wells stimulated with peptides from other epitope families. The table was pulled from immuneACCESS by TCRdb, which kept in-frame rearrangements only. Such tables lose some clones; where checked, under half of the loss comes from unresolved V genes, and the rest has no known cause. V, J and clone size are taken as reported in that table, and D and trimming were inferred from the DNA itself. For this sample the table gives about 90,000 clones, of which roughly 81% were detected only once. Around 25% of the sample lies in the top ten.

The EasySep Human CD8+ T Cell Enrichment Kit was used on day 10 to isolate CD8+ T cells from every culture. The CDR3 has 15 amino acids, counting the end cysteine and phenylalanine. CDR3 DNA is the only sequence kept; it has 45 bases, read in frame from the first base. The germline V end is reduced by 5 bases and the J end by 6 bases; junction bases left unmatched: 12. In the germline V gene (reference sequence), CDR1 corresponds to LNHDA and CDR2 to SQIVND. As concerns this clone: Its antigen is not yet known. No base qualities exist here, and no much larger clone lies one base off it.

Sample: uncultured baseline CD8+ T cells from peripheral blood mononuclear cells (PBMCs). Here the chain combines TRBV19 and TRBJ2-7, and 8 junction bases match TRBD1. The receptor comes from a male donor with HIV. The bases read TGTGCCAGTAGTCCTCCGGGACAGGACCCCCTCGAGCAGTACTTC. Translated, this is CASSPPGQDPLEQYF.